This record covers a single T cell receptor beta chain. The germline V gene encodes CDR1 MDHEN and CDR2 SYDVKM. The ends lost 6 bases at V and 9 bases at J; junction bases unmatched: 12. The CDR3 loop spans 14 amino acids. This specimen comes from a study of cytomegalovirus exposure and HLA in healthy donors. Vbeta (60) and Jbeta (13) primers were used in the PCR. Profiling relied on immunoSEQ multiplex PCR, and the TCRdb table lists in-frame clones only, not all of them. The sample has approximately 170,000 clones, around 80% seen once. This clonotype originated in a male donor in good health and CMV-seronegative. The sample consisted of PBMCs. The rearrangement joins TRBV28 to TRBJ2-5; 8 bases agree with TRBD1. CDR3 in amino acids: CASSPTGDEASQYF. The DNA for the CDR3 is TGTGCCAGCAGCCCGACAGGGGATGAAGCGTCCCAGTACTTC. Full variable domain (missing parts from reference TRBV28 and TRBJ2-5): DVKVTQSSRYLVKRTGEKVFLECVQDMDHENMFWYRQDPGLGLRLIYFSYDVKMKEKGDIPEGYSVSREKKERFSLILESASTNQTSMYLCASSPTGDEASQYFGPGTRLLVL.